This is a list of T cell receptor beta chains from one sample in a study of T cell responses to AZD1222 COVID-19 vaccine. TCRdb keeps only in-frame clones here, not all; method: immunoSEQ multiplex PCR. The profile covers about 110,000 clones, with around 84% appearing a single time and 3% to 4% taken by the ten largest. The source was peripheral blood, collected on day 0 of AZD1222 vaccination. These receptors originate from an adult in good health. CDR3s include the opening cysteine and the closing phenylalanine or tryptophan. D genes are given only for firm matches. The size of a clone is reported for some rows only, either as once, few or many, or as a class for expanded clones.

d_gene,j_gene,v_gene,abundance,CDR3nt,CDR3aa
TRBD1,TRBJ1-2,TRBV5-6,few,TGTGCCAGCAGCCTGGACAGGGGCGAACACTATGGCTACACCTTC,CASSLDRGEHYGYTF
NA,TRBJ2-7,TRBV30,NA,TGTGCCTGGAGTGTAGGAGGGGGCCGCCGTCGGGGCGAGCAGTACTTC,CAWSVGGGRRRGEQYF
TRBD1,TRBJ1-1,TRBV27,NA,TGTGCCAGCAGTCCCAAGACAGGGGGGGACACTGAAGCTTTCTTT,CASSPKTGGDTEAFF
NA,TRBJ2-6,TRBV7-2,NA,TGTGCCAGCAGCTTAGGGGCAGGGGTTGGGGCCAACGTCCTGACTTTC,CASSLGAGVGANVLTF
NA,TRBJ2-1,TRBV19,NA,TGTGCCAGTAGTATGGAGGTACAAGGGATACATGAGCAGTTCTTC,CASSMEVQGIHEQFF
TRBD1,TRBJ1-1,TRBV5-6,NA,TGTGCCAGCAGCCCCATACCAGCGGACAGGGTTGCTGAAGCTTTCTTT,CASSPIPADRVAEAFF
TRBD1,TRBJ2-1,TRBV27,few,TGTGCCAGCAGTTTGGGGGCAGGGGGCCACGGTGAGCAGTTCTTC,CASSLGAGGHGEQFF
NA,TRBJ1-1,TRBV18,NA,TGTGCCAGCTCCCCTCAAGACACTGAAGCTTTCTTT,CASSPQDTEAFF
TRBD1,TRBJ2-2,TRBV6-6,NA,TGTGCCAGCAGTACGGGACAGGGGAACACCGGGGAGCTGTTTTTT,CASSTGQGNTGELFF
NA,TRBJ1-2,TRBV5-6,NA,TGTGCCAGCAGCTTGGGACAGGCCGTTTATGGCTACACCTTC,CASSLGQAVYGYTF
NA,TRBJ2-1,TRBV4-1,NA,TGCGCCAGCAGCCAAGAGGGGGCAGGCCATGAGCAGTTCTTC,CASSQEGAGHEQFF
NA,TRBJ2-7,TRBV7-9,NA,TGTGCCAGCACCAACTCCTACGAGCAGTACTTC,CASTNSYEQYF
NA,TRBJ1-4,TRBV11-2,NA,TGTGCCAGCAGCTTAGAGGGTCGGCAGGGCCATAATGAAAAACTGTTTTTT,CASSLEGRQGHNEKLFF
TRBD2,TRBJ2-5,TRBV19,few,TGTGCCAGTAGTATCGGTAGCGGGGGGCGGGAGACCCAGTACTTC,CASSIGSGGRETQYF
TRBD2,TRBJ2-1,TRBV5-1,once,TGCGCCAGCAGGTCGGGGGGGCCAGAATACAATGAGCAGTTCTTC,CASRSGGPEYNEQFF
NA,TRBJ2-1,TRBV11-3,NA,TGTGCCAGCAGCGGGGGCGCTTGGTCAGCTGGCAATGAGCAGTTCTTC,CASSGGAWSAGNEQFF
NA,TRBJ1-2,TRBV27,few,TGTGCCAGCAGTGTCCGGGCCTCCTTCCCTAGTGGCTACACCTTC,CASSVRASFPSGYTF
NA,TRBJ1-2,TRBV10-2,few,TGCGCCAGCAGTGAGACGGGAGCTGGGGGCTATGGCTACACCTTC,CASSETGAGGYGYTF
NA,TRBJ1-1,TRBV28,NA,TGTGCCAGCAAATCGGAGGAGAACACTGAAGCTTTCTTT,CASKSEENTEAFF
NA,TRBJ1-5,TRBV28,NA,TGTGCCAGCAGCCTGGGGGGTCCCCAGCATTTT,CASSLGGPQHF
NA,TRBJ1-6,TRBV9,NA,TGTGCCAGCAGCTTCGAAGGGGGTAATTCACCCCTCCACTTT,CASSFEGGNSPLHF
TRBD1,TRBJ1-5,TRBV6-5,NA,TGTGCCAGCAGTACTACAGGGGGTGGTCAGCCCCAGCATTTT,CASSTTGGGQPQHF
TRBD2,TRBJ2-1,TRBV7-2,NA,TGTGCCAGCAGCTCGGGACTAGCGGGGGCCTACAATGAGCAGTTCTTC,CASSSGLAGAYNEQFF
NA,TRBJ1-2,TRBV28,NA,TGTGCCAGCAGTTTCGGGTGGGACGGCTACACCTTC,CASSFGWDGYTF